This T cell receptor (beta chain) comes out of a study of blood T cells in healthy people across ages. CDR1 and CDR2 from the germline V gene are SGHAT and FQDESV (reference sequence). The CDR3 totals 16 residues. Trimming took off 1 base at V and 1 base at J, with 12 bases between the two ends. Primed by a sample-barcoded 5' primer and a J-beta primer mix, a second PCR proceeded for about 7 to 12 cycles. TCRdb redid the calling of the 5' RACE reads with MiXCR, one entry per CDR3 protein. The sample yields over 1,200,000 distinct CDR3 sequences, 45% to 70% seen once. The sample consisted of blood. V usage is TRBV11-1 and J usage is TRBJ2-3; D is perhaps TRBD1 (6 bases). The TCR sequence derives from a man in his late teens or twenties in good health. Here the CDR3 DNA reads TGTGCCAGCAGCTTAGGGTCAGGGGAAGGCACAGATACGCAGTATTTT. Translation gives CASSLGSGEGTDTQYF.